What follows are 21 T cell receptor beta chains derived from one specimen sequenced in a study of blood T cells in healthy people across ages. The use of a sample-barcoded 5' primer and a J-beta primer mix characterized a second PCR of about 7 to 12 cycles. TCRdb reprocessed the 5' RACE reads via MiXCR and lists one record per CDR3 protein. The profile shows some 670,000 distinct CDR3 sequences, under 65% of them singletons. Sequenced sample: blood. The receptors here all came from a woman of 80 years or more in good health.

The rearrangement joins TRBV20-1 to TRBJ1-2; weak D call: TRBD1 (6 bases). V lost 5 bases, J lost 8 bases, and 15 bases lay in between. Germline V gene sequence: CDR1 DFQATT, CDR2 SNEGSKA (reference sequence). The CDR3 spans 12 residues. CDR3 sequence: CSALQGEGGYTF. The DNA for the CDR3 is TGCAGTGCTCTACAGGGAGAAGGGGGCTACACCTTC.

This clonotype turned up a few times. This sequence may be a read error, since a much larger clone differs from it by one base. The chain is built from TRBV27 and TRBJ2-1, with TRBD2 matching over 9 bases. Germline-derived CDR1 and CDR2 are MNHEY and SMNVEV (reference sequence). The ends lost 5 bases at V and 5 bases at J; junction bases unmatched: 4. The CDR3 is 14 amino acids. CDR3 sequence (DNA): TGTGCCAGCAGTGTACCTAGCGGGAACAATGAGCAGTTCTTC. This gives the protein CASSVPSGNNEQFF.

Concerning this clonotype: A much bigger clone sits one base away, suggesting this may be a read error. This chain connects TRBV7-9 to TRBJ1-1; D is possibly TRBD1 (5 bases). CDR3 length: 15 residues. The V and J ends lost 6 bases and 7 bases respectively, with 21 bases between them. CDR1 and CDR2 (germline): SEHNR, FQNEAQ (reference sequence). CDR3 amino acids: CASRSGARERGEAFF. The CDR3 bases are TGTGCCAGCAGGTCAGGAGCCAGGGAGAGAGGTGAAGCTTTCTTT.

The chain carries TRBV12-3 or TRBV12-4 and TRBJ2-1; TRBD1 might be the D (6 bases). Trimming cost V 5 bases and J 7 bases, with 15 bases left between them. This CDR3 contains 14 residues. CDR3 in DNA: TGTGCCAGCAGTACCACCGGGACATCAAATGAGCAGTTCTTC. Translated: CASSTTGTSNEQFF.

V is TRBV19 and J is TRBJ2-1; D unclear. Trimming removed 2 bases at V and 0 bases at J, with 11 bases between. Germline V lookup: CDR1 LNHDA, CDR2 SQIVND (reference sequence). The CDR3 runs to 16 residues. The CDR3, as DNA: TGTGCCAGTAGTATATCAGCGTCCAACTCCTACAATGAGCAGTTCTTC. It encodes CASSISASNSYNEQFF.

This clonotype came up many times. The genes are TRBV28 and TRBJ2-1, with 8 bases that match TRBD1. The V and J ends lost 10 bases and 6 bases, in that order; junction bases with no gene match: 8. There are 13 residues in the CDR3. Germline values: CDR1 MDHEN, CDR2 SYDVKM. The CDR3 DNA is TGTGCCACGTCGACAGGGGTCGTCAATGAGCAGTTCTTC. Its protein is CATSTGVVNEQFF. Variable domain in full (rest from reference TRBV28 and TRBJ2-1): DVKVTQSSRYLVKRTGEKVFLECVQDMDHENMFWYRQDPGLGLRLIYFSYDVKMKEKGDIPEGYSVSREKKERFSLILESASTNQTSMYLCATSTGVVNEQFFGPGTRLTVL.

The V gene is TRBV4-2, the J gene TRBJ2-4; no clear D gene. CDR3 length equals 16 residues. Germline CDR1 is LGHNA and CDR2 is YNFKEQ. V was pared by 1 base and J by 6 bases, with 16 bases between. The CDR3 sequence is CASSQVSGRESNIQYF. The CDR3 coding sequence is TGTGCCAGCAGCCAAGTTTCAGGAAGAGAGTCAAACATTCAGTACTTC.

A few counts support this clonotype. The chain uses TRBV6-2 or TRBV6-3 and TRBJ1-1, with D uncertain. The CDR3 has 15 amino acids. V lost 2 bases to trimming and J lost 4 bases, with 14 bases between them. Germline CDR1 MNHEY, CDR2 SVGEGT. The CDR3 DNA reads TGTGCCAGCAGTTACGCGGGCCTTGGAAGCACTGAAGCTTTCTTT. This translates into CASSYAGLGSTEAFF.

The chain employs TRBV3-1 and TRBJ2-7; D might be TRBD1 (5 bases). The V gene's germline CDR1 is LGHDT and CDR2 YNNKEL (reference sequence). The CDR3 is 15 amino acids. Trimming shortened V by 1 base and J by 3 bases, and 13 bases separated the two germline ends. This chain's CDR3 is CASSQGAGLYYEQYF. CDR3 DNA: TGTGCCAGCAGCCAAGGGGCAGGGCTTTACTACGAGCAGTACTTC.

The genes are TRBV29-1 and TRBJ2-5, with unresolved D. The germline gives CDR1 SQVTM, CDR2 ANQGSEA. The CDR3 runs 11 residues. The V and J ends lost 4 bases and 4 bases respectively, with 7 bases between them. The CDR3 DNA reads TGCAGCGTTGGCTCGCCAGAGACCCAGTACTTC. It encodes CSVGSPETQYF.

The rearrangement joins TRBV30 to TRBJ2-1, with 9 bases aligning to TRBD1. Losses at the gene ends were 3 bases for V and 8 bases for J; bases not matched to a gene: 8. The CDR3 sequence is 14 residues long. Germline CDR1 GTSNPN, CDR2 SVGIG (reference sequence). In nucleotides, the CDR3 is TGTGCCTGGAGGGTGGGACAGGGACTCGATGAGCAGTTCTTC. This gives the protein CAWRVGQGLDEQFF.

This clonotype has ten or more counts. V and J are TRBV20-1 and TRBJ2-3; D is uncertain. From germline, CDR1 is DFQATT and CDR2 SNEGSKA (reference sequence). This CDR3 is 11 amino acids long. Trimming took 3 bases from V and 10 from J, leaving 11 bases between them. The CDR3 DNA sequence: TGCAGTGCTAGGAGCCTAGAACCGCAGTATTTT. Translation: CSARSLEPQYF.

This chain uses TRBV25-1 with TRBJ2-5; D is unresolved. Trimming cost V 4 bases and J 9 bases, with 18 bases left between them. The germline gives CDR1 MGHDK, CDR2 SYGVNS. The CDR3 is 14 residues long. CDR3 coding DNA: TGTGCCAGCAGTGGGCCCTCTGGGCCTAGGGCCCAGTACTTC. Amino acids: CASSGPSGPRAQYF.

This clonotype was observed at least ten times. The chain recombines TRBV7-8 with TRBJ2-1; TRBD1 or TRBD2 may be the D gene (5 bases each). The CDR3 totals 16 residues. With 2 bases removed from V and 6 bases from J, the gap between germline ends came to 17 bases. Germline V gives CDR1 SGHVS, CDR2 FQNEAQ. The chain's CDR3 is CASSLQGRVEVNEQFF. The CDR3 DNA sequence: TGTGCCAGCAGCTTACAGGGACGGGTTGAGGTCAATGAGCAGTTCTTC.

This clonotype was seen repeatedly, ten times or more. V gene TRBV6-2 or TRBV6-3 combines with J gene TRBJ1-6, with no clear D. CDR1 is MNHEY, CDR2 SVGEGT, per germline. Trimming stripped 5 bases from V and 14 bases from J, with 19 bases between. This CDR3 contains 14 residues. The CDR3 DNA reads TGTGCCAGCAGTGGGGAAGGGCCGACCCGAGCCCTCCACTTT. Amino acid sequence: CASSGEGPTRALHF.

The chain couples TRBV7-8 to TRBJ1-5; 11 bases match TRBD1. Germline lookup yields CDR1 SGHVS and CDR2 FQNEAQ. The junction had 10 bases not matched to a gene; V was cut back by 0 bases and J by 6 bases. The CDR3 contains 18 residues. The CDR3 here is CASSLALRTGGLSQPQHF. As DNA, the CDR3 is TGTGCCAGCAGCTTAGCCCTAAGGACAGGGGGCTTAAGTCAGCCCCAGCATTTT.

Worth noting for this clonotype: A much bigger clone sits one base away, suggesting this may be a read error. The chain has TRBV7-9 and TRBJ2-1, with D unresolved. The CDR3 contains 13 residues. The V end lost 5 bases, the J end lost 10 bases, and 15 bases lay between the germline ends. Germline CDR1 is SEHNR and CDR2 is FQNEAQ (reference sequence). CDR3 amino acids: CASSVLGTGEQFF. CDR3 in DNA: TGTGCCAGCAGCGTACTGGGAACTGGGGAGCAGTTCTTC.

The CDR3 spells CSASRGAGPGNTIYF. The CDR3 DNA reads TGCAGTGCTAGTCGGGGGGCAGGGCCTGGAAACACCATATATTTT. V and J are TRBV20-1 and TRBJ1-3, with D tentatively TRBD1 (6 bases). V lost 3 bases to trimming and J lost 2 bases, with 14 bases between them. Germline CDR1 is DFQATT and CDR2 is SNEGSKA (reference sequence). This CDR3 has 15 amino acids.

Details on this clonotype: This sequence may be a read error, since a much larger clone differs from it by one base. V gene TRBV5-1 combines with J gene TRBJ2-1, with no clear D. Germline values: CDR1 SGHRS, CDR2 YFSETQ. Trimming took 2 bases from V and 10 from J, leaving 19 bases between them. The CDR3 loop spans 15 amino acids. CDR3 sequence: CASSFGAANSYEQFF. The CDR3 DNA reads TGCGCCAGCAGCTTCGGCGCGGCTAACTCCTACGAGCAGTTCTTC.

The sample holds many counts of this clonotype. The germline gene is not matched at one end of the junction; a read error may be the cause. The J gene is TRBJ2-3, the V gene TRBV5-1; TRBD2 matches 9 bases. The V gene's germline CDR1 is SGHRS and CDR2 YFSETQ. The CDR3 loop spans 15 amino acids. The CDR3 reads CASSFLAGSTDTQYF. CDR3 bases: TGTGCCAGCAGCTTCCTAGCGGGGAGCACAGATACGCAGTATTTT. Together with reference TRBV5-1 and TRBJ2-3, the CDR3 gives the full variable domain: KAGVTQTPRYLIKTRGQQVTLSCSPISGHRSVSWYQQTPGQGLQFLFEYFSETQRNKGNFPGRFSGRQFSNSRSEMNVSTLELGDSALYLCASSFLAGSTDTQYFGPGTRLTVL.

At least ten counts were recorded for this clonotype. V is TRBV3-1 and J is TRBJ2-1, with 11 bases lining up with TRBD2. Per the germline V gene, CDR1 is LGHDT and CDR2 is YNNKEL (reference sequence). V shed 2 bases, J shed 7 bases, and the junction held 13 bases outside the gene matches. The CDR3 runs to 18 residues. CDR3 bases: TGTGCCAGCAGCCAACGCCTGACCGGGACTAGCGGTAGAAATGAGCAGTTCTTC. This gives the protein CASSQRLTGTSGRNEQFF.